This T cell receptor (beta chain) was captured by sequencing in a study of OX40 agonist ivuxolimab in advanced cancers. The table came from immunoSEQ multiplex PCR; TCRdb's copy has only in-frame clones and leaves some out. The table shows fewer than 60,000 clones, with 75% to 90% occurring only once. Germline V CDR1 and CDR2: SGHTA, FQGNSA. V lost 1 base and J lost 8; bases outside the gene matches: 7. The CDR3 sequence is 14 residues long. The specimen comprised CD4+ or CD8+ T cells sorted from blood, sampled in a trial of the OX40 agonist ivuxolimab. This receptor was identified in an adult with an advanced solid tumor such as melanoma, head and neck, liver or kidney cancer. V and J are TRBV7-2 and TRBJ1-2, with 7 bases fitting TRBD1. The CDR3: CASSLGDRISGYTF. In nucleotides, the CDR3 is TGTGCCAGCAGCTTAGGGGACAGAATTTCCGGCTACACCTTC. Looking up the rest from reference TRBV7-2 and TRBJ1-2 gives the full variable domain: GAGVSQSPSNKVTEKGKDVELRCDPISGHTALYWYRQSLGQGLEFLIYFQGNSAPDKSGLPSDRFSAERTGGSVSTLTIQRTQQEDSAVYLCASSLGDRISGYTFGSGTRLTVV.